The entry below gives a single T cell receptor (beta chain) sequence along with its context. This clonotype appeared a few times. Its antigen is unknown. No quality values exist for individual bases; no much larger clone is one base distant. The library was produced with 5' RACE. Instrument on record: Illumina HiSeq 2000. Template switching introduced a universal primer binding site; the final cDNA contained a unique molecular identifier, enabling accurate counting of TCR cDNA molecules. Specific primers in the conserved constant-segment region were used to synthesize first-strand cDNA for TCR alpha and beta chains. To control for contamination, every cDNA library carried two barcodes: a SMART-Mk sample barcode plus Illumina barcodes. TruSeq adapter sequences, together with Illumina sample barcodes, were added in two successive PCR steps. The TCR alpha and beta cDNA libraries were sequenced on the Illumina HiSeq platform using custom primers. The original methods were these. Unique molecular identifiers were extracted from raw reads with MiGEC, and CDR3 positions were determined with MiXCR. For each individual, recombination models were inferred using an EM algorithm with the repgenHMM and IGoR tools. Shared clonotype analysis was performed with the tcR package in R, normalizing sharing by the product of cloneset sizes. To study raw recombination without the effects of thymic and clonal selection, out-of-frame nonproductive sequences were analyzed. The raw public reads went through TCRdb reprocessing: fastp at Q25, MiXCR clone calling, in-frame beta chains kept. Each CDR3 protein gets just one entry, which takes the most common genes and DNA from the rows behind it. TCRdb, not the authors, supplied the V and J calls. In this sample the table shows some 500,000 distinct CDR3 sequences, 9.6% of which occur a single time. The ten largest account for 2.5% to 3.5% of the sample.

Trimming takes 6 bases off V and 6 bases off J; junction bases not matched to a gene: 8. CDR1 and CDR2 are drawn from the germline V gene: SNHLY, FYNNEI. The CDR3, cysteine through phenylalanine, is 14 amino acids long. The read is trimmed to its CDR3 DNA, 42 bases read in frame from base 1. Every donor in the study was a healthy Caucasian. The twin cohort consisted of three pairs of female monozygotic twins, all aged about 18 to 29 years. The RNA used for TCR libraries was isolated from peripheral blood mononuclear cells. This record comes from a study of identical twins listed by TCRdb under 2016. Study-level background: The study deep-sequenced TCR alpha and beta repertoires from monozygotic twins, unrelated adults of various ages and cord blood to test whether fetal clonotypes persist. To rule out contamination, replicate twin experiments were performed at different times with different library preparation protocols. The investigation overall reported the following: Compared with coincidental sharing between unrelated individuals, an excess of low generation-probability sequences was observed among out-of-frame TCR alpha sequences shared between twins. In monozygotic twins, recombination models systematically underestimated out-of-frame TCR alpha sharing, but the models matched the sharing seen between unrelated individuals. Because the same donors could not be followed over many years, the conclusions relied on cross-sectional statistical analysis. Fewer insertions were carried by abundant cord blood beta clonotypes, a similar but weaker trend appeared in young adult naive repertoires, and no such trend appeared in memory repertoires. Zero-insertion analyses could be partly confounded by invariant T cells such as MAIT and iNKT, although diverse VJ usage argued against such confounding for most clonotypes. A weaker excess of twin sharing was found in beta out-of-frame sequences because the signal-to-noise ratio was lowered by fewer shared sequences.

This sample also appeared in a second study, on yellow fever vaccine responses in identical twins. As the second study states: According to the authors, the vaccine-induced T cell response in identical twins seemed to be partly convergent and partly specific to each individual. In the study, vaccine-responding T cell clones were precisely tracked in identical twins.

The source material was PBMCs. Recombination joined TRBV2 with TRBJ2-7; 10 bases in the middle match TRBD1. The receptor's source is a woman aged 18-29 years in good health. The DNA is TGTGCCAGCAGCCAGGGACAGGGGTATATCGAGCAGTACTTC. It is translated as CASSQGQGYIEQYF.